Listed here is a single T cell receptor (beta chain). TCRdb keeps only in-frame clones here, not all; method: immunoSEQ multiplex PCR. The sample holds approximately 100,000 clones; roughly nine tenths are singletons and the top ten take approximately 21%. This entry comes from a study of control samples from healthy donors and cancer patients. This CDR3 is 15 amino acids long. From germline, CDR1 is SGHAT and CDR2 FQNNGV. V lost 4 bases and J lost 4, with 15 bases in between. The sample consisted of blood. The sequence was collected from a man aged 25-45 years in good health. The V gene is TRBV11-2, the J gene TRBJ2-3, with a tentative D call TRBD2 (6 bases). The CDR3 region is CASSSLLARADTQYF. Written as DNA, the CDR3 is TGTGCCAGCAGCTCACTTCTAGCGCGGGCAGATACGCAGTATTTT.